The 25 T cell receptor beta chains below were found in one sample sequenced in a study of T cell changes during pregnancy in multiple sclerosis. Here immunoSEQ multiplex PCR was the method, and the copy in TCRdb shows in-frame clones only, minus some. Among some 29,000 clones listed, roughly 90% were seen once. Sequenced material: CD4+ T cells from peripheral blood mononuclear cells, taken in the first trimester of pregnancy. The receptors were gathered from a female donor in good health, enrolled as a control in a pregnancy study.

This rearrangement joins TRBV28 to TRBJ1-1, with D possibly matching TRBD1 (5 bases). V was cut by 8 bases and J by 5 bases, with 12 bases left in between. This CDR3 contains 12 residues. Germline V gene sequence: CDR1 MDHEN, CDR2 SYDVKM. The DNA for the CDR3 is TGTGCCAGCCGGGGGTCGTGGACTGAAGCTTTCTTT. It yields the protein CASRGSWTEAFF.

V gene TRBV28 combines with J gene TRBJ2-5, with 7 bases that match TRBD2. CDR1 and CDR2 (germline): MDHEN, SYDVKM. J was trimmed by 2 bases and V by 4 bases; bases with no gene match: 10. CDR3 length equals 16 residues. The CDR3 DNA reads TGTGCCAGCAGTTCGGCCGGGACTACCGATCAAGAGACCCAGTACTTC. Translated, it gives CASSSAGTTDQETQYF.

This clone was found a few times. The V and J genes are TRBV2 and TRBJ1-1; the D is unclear. Trimming removed 7 bases from V and 0 bases from J, with 9 bases in between. Germline loops: CDR1 SNHLY, CDR2 FYNNEI. This CDR3 has 13 amino acids. CDR3 bases: TGTGCCAGCACCCGACAAGTGAACACTGAAGCTTTCTTT. The encoded protein is CASTRQVNTEAFF.

The chain carries TRBV6-6 and TRBJ1-5; unclear D gene. Trimming took off 0 bases at V and 6 bases at J, with 9 bases between the two ends. The CDR3 totals 14 residues. Germline lookup yields CDR1 MNHNY and CDR2 SVGAGI (reference sequence). The CDR3 spells CASSYSRIGQPQHF. CDR3 bases: TGTGCCAGCAGTTACTCGAGAATTGGTCAGCCCCAGCATTTT.

This sequence joins TRBV6-5 and TRBJ1-2; 7 bases are a match to TRBD1. V lost 1 base and J lost 8; bases outside the gene matches: 4. Germline V CDR1 and CDR2: MNHEY, SVGAGI. This CDR3 region has 13 residues. CDR3 residues: CASSYYGTAGYTF. Here the CDR3 DNA reads TGTGCCAGCAGTTACTACGGGACAGCCGGCTACACCTTC.

J is TRBJ1-2 and V is TRBV7-9; 9 bases align to TRBD1. V was clipped by 5 bases and J by 8 bases; unmatched bases: 9. The V gene's germline CDR1 is SEHNR and CDR2 FQNEAQ (reference sequence). The CDR3 is 14 amino acids. The CDR3 spells CASSPGQGSQGYTF. In DNA, the CDR3 is TGTGCCAGCAGCCCCGGACAGGGGTCTCAAGGCTACACCTTC. Drawing the rest from reference TRBV7-9 and TRBJ1-2, the complete variable domain is DTGVSQNPRHKITKRGQNVTFRCDPISEHNRLYWYRQTLGQGPEFLTYFQNEAQLEKSRLLSDRFSAERPKGSFSTLEIQRTEQGDSAMYLCASSPGQGSQGYTFGSGTRLTVV.

This chain joins TRBV5-1 and TRBJ1-2, with 9 bases identical to TRBD1. The germline V gene encodes CDR1 SGHRS and CDR2 YFSETQ. V shed 6 bases and J 4 bases; nucleotides not matched to a gene: 4. The CDR3 is 13 residues long. The CDR3 loop is CASTDRGPYGYTF. Here the CDR3 DNA reads TGCGCCAGCACGGACAGGGGTCCCTATGGCTACACCTTC.

The chain couples TRBV9 to TRBJ2-1; 7 bases align to TRBD2. V lost 0 bases, J lost 0 bases, and 0 bases stayed unmatched. This CDR3 has 15 amino acids. Germline CDR1 reads SGDLS; CDR2 reads YYNGEE. The CDR3 region is CASSVAGGSYNEQFF. The DNA for the CDR3 is TGTGCCAGCAGCGTAGCGGGAGGCTCCTACAATGAGCAGTTCTTC.

The chain has TRBV19 and TRBJ2-2, with TRBD1 identical over 10 bases. This CDR3 is built from 15 residues. V lost 5 bases to trimming and J lost 4 bases; unmatched junction nucleotides: 4. Germline lookup yields CDR1 LNHDA and CDR2 SQIVND (reference sequence). This CDR3 reads CASSRDRGFTGELFF. CDR3 nucleotides: TGTGCCAGTAGTCGGGACAGGGGATTCACCGGGGAGCTGTTTTTT.

The gene calls are TRBV19 and TRBJ2-1; 13 positions match TRBD2. This CDR3 contains 16 residues. Germline V gene sequence: CDR1 LNHDA, CDR2 SQIVND (reference sequence). V lost 5 bases, J lost 7 bases, and 8 bases stayed unmatched. CDR3 DNA sequence: TGTGCCAGTAGTTATCCCGGACTAGCGGGAGTTAATGAGCAGTTCTTC. This sequence encodes CASSYPGLAGVNEQFF.

The CDR3 here is CAWSLGGAMGNEQFF. Written as DNA, the CDR3 is TGTGCCTGGAGCCTGGGGGGGGCCATGGGGAATGAGCAGTTCTTC. The chain recombines TRBV30 with TRBJ2-1; tentative D call: TRBD2 (7 bases). Germline V lookup: CDR1 GTSNPN, CDR2 SVGIG (reference sequence). The V end was cut by 3 bases, the J end by 7 bases, with 19 bases between. This CDR3 region has 15 residues.

V and J are TRBV7-2 and TRBJ1-1; a weak D match, TRBD1 (6 bases). CDR1 and CDR2 (germline): SGHTA, FQGNSA. With 5 bases removed from V and 0 bases from J, the gap between germline ends came to 10 bases. The CDR3 is 14 amino acids. The CDR3 loop reads CASSPGQMNTEAFF. The CDR3 region has the DNA TGTGCCAGCAGCCCAGGACAGATGAACACTGAAGCTTTCTTT.

The gene calls are TRBV15 and TRBJ1-1; D is undetermined. V lost 3 bases and J 0 bases, leaving 11 bases between the germline ends. The CDR3 is made up of 15 amino acids. Germline CDR1 and CDR2: LNHNV and YYDKDF (reference sequence). The CDR3 here is CATSRARTMNTEAFF. The CDR3, as DNA: TGTGCCACCAGCAGGGCTCGAACCATGAACACTGAAGCTTTCTTT.

The chain has TRBV7-9 and TRBJ1-4; 8 bases line up with TRBD1. The CDR3 runs to 15 residues. CDR1 SEHNR and CDR2 FQNEAQ come from the germline V gene (reference sequence). The V and J ends lost 4 bases and 7 bases, in that order; junction bases with no gene match: 8. CDR3 coding DNA: TGTGCCAGCAGCTCAAGACAGGGGTTCAGTGAAAAACTGTTTTTT. The encoded protein is CASSSRQGFSEKLFF.

The J gene is TRBJ1-1, the V gene TRBV5-5; D may be TRBD1 (6 bases). CDR3 length equals 15 residues. Per the germline V gene, CDR1 is SGHKS and CDR2 is YYEKEE (reference sequence). The germline V and J ends were trimmed by 3 bases and 3 bases, with 15 bases remaining between them. The CDR3 region is CASSYFDRLDTEAFF. CDR3 sequence (DNA): TGTGCCAGCAGCTATTTCGACAGGTTAGACACTGAAGCTTTCTTT.

Here the CDR3 DNA reads TGTGCCAGCAGCTTAAGGCAGGGGGGAGGTAATGAAAAACTGTTTTTT. Translated: CASSLRQGGGNEKLFF. The rearrangement uses TRBV5-6 and TRBJ1-4; 7 bases line up with TRBD1. Looked up from germline, CDR1 is SGHDT and CDR2 is YYEEEE. The length of the CDR3 is 16 residues. The junction had 8 bases not matched to a gene; V was cut back by 2 bases and J by 4 bases.

This chain uses TRBV5-4 with TRBJ1-3; 10 bases map to TRBD1. CDR3 size: 15 residues. V lost 4 bases, J lost 4 bases, and 5 bases stayed unmatched. Germline loops: CDR1 SGHNT, CDR2 YYREEE (reference sequence). CDR3 in DNA: TGTGCCAGCAGCCGGGAGACAGGGGGCGGAAACACCATATATTTT. Encoded protein: CASSRETGGGNTIYF.

For this clone: One junction end disagrees with the germline gene, perhaps due to a read error. V is TRBV7-7 and J is TRBJ2-7; D may be TRBD2 (5 bases). The germline V gene has CDR1 SSHAT and CDR2 FNYEAQ (reference sequence). The CDR3 sequence is 13 residues long. The DNA of the CDR3 is TGTGCTAGCAGCCAGGACTTGTCCTACGAGCAGTACTTC. This encodes CASSQDLSYEQYF.

The rearrangement joins TRBV5-1 to TRBJ1-2, with D possibly being TRBD1 (5 bases). Trimming stripped 0 bases from V and 0 bases from J, with 9 bases between. CDR3 size: 15 residues. CDR1 is SGHRS and CDR2 is YFSETQ in the germline V gene. CDR3 amino acids: CASSLVAGSNYGYTF. In DNA, the CDR3 is TGCGCCAGCAGCTTGGTAGCAGGGTCTAACTATGGCTACACCTTC.

This clone was picked up one time. The chain joins TRBV18 to TRBJ1-1; no reliable D call. Trimming removed 3 bases from V and 1 base from J, with 9 bases in between. The CDR3 loop spans 14 amino acids. Germline loops: CDR1 KGHSH, CDR2 LQKENI. DNA for the CDR3: TGTGCCAGCTCACCTGGCAGAGGGAACACTGAAGCTTTCTTT. Protein: CASSPGRGNTEAFF.

The rearrangement links TRBV14 to TRBJ2-3; 10 bases are a match to TRBD2. CDR3 size: 18 residues. Germline trimming cut 3 bases from V and 4 bases from J; bases unmatched to any gene: 13. Germline V gene sequence: CDR1 SGHDN, CDR2 FVKESK. CDR3 region: CASSHPLAGPPSADTQYF. The CDR3 DNA is TGTGCCAGCAGCCACCCACTAGCGGGGCCTCCCTCCGCAGATACGCAGTATTTT. The complete variable domain, with remaining parts taken from reference TRBV14 and TRBJ2-3, reads EAGVTQFPSHSVIEKGQTVTLRCDPISGHDNLYWYRRVMGKEIKFLLHFVKESKQDESGMPNNRFLAERTGGTYSTLKVQPAELEDSGVYFCASSHPLAGPPSADTQYFGPGTRLTVL.

This chain links TRBV6-6 with TRBJ2-7; no clear D gene. This CDR3 comprises 14 residues. Trimming took off 2 bases at V and 2 bases at J, with 10 bases between the two ends. From germline, CDR1 is MNHNY and CDR2 SVGAGI (reference sequence). CDR3 sequence: CASSYPTPTYEQYF. The CDR3 region has the DNA TGTGCCAGCAGTTACCCGACACCGACCTACGAGCAGTACTTC.

This clone was seen only once. The V gene is TRBV4-2, the J gene TRBJ2-1, with 14 bases fitting TRBD2. The V gene's germline CDR1 is LGHNA and CDR2 YNFKEQ. The CDR3 is 16 residues long. With 2 bases clipped from V and 6 bases from J, the junction kept 3 bases outside the gene matches. For the CDR3, the DNA is TGTGCCAGCAGCCAATCTGGACTAGCGGGAGGCAATGAGCAGTTCTTC. It is translated as CASSQSGLAGGNEQFF.

The V call is TRBV2, the J call TRBJ2-1; tentatively, D is TRBD1 (6 bases). CDR3 length equals 15 residues. Germline loops: CDR1 SNHLY, CDR2 FYNNEI. Deletions cut 7 bases from V and 3 bases from J, with 16 bases between. The CDR3 DNA reads TGTGCCAGCAAATACGGGGCACAGGGCTACAATGAGCAGTTCTTC. Its translation is CASKYGAQGYNEQFF.

The chain employs TRBV5-8 and TRBJ2-1; no reliable D call. This CDR3 contains 14 residues. V dropped 4 bases and J dropped 3 bases, with 11 bases sitting between them. Germline-derived CDR1 and CDR2 are SGHTS and YDEGEE. The CDR3 nucleotides read TGTGCCAGCAGCCCCAGGAATTACTACAATGAGCAGTTCTTC. It encodes CASSPRNYYNEQFF. The complete variable domain, with remaining parts taken from reference TRBV5-8 and TRBJ2-1, reads EAGVTQSPTHLIKTRGQQATLRCSPISGHTSVYWYQQALGLGLQFLLWYDEGEERNRGNFPPRFSGRQFPNYSSELNVNALELEDSALYLCASSPRNYYNEQFFGPGTRLTVL.